This TCR beta chain was sequenced in a study of blood T cell repertoires in COVID-19. CDR3 size: 14 residues. V lost 5 bases to trimming and J lost 1 base, with 11 bases between them. Germline lookup yields CDR1 SGHTA and CDR2 FQGNSA. The repertoire was sequenced with immunoSEQ multiplex PCR; TCRdb's copy has only in-frame clones and lacks some. The table has tens of thousands of clones, about 83% seen once. This sequence was found in a man between 25 and 39 years old with COVID-19, enrolled during active disease. Sequencing used peripheral blood. The chain recombines TRBV7-2 with TRBJ1-1, with unresolved D. The CDR3 DNA follows: TGTGCCAGCAGCCCGCGTCAAGCGAACACTGAAGCTTTCTTT. Protein product: CASSPRQANTEAFF.